The rows below give T cell receptor beta chains drawn from one sample of a study of cytomegalovirus exposure and HLA in healthy donors. Some clones are missing from TCRdb's copy, which holds only in-frame ones; the method was immunoSEQ multiplex PCR. The sample includes 55,000 to 75,000 clones, around 93% seen only once; the top ten take roughly 6.6%. Source material: PBMCs. The receptors come from a woman aged 18-29 years in good health and CMV-seropositive. The CDR3 runs from the conserved cysteine through the conserved F or W. The D gene is left open where the match is weak. For some rows the clone size is stated as once, few or many, or as a class when expanded; others skip it.

>.|TRBD1|TRBV13|TRBJ1-1
TGTGCCAGCAAAGCAAGACAGGGGAAAGGTTGGAACACTGAAGCTTTCTTT
CASKARQGKGWNTEAFF
>once|.|TRBV7-9|TRBJ1-4
TGTGCCAGCAGCTCCTGGTCCAGGGCAAATAATGAAAAACTGTTTTTT
CASSSWSRANNEKLFF
>.|TRBD1|TRBV28|TRBJ1-4
TGTGCCAGCAGTTGCCGCCGGGACAGGGGTCCTAATGAAAAACTGTTTTTT
CASSCRRDRGPNEKLFF
>.|.|TRBV5-1|TRBJ2-5
TGCGCCAGCAGCTCTCTAGTGACTGGGGAGACCCAGTACTTC
CASSSLVTGETQYF
>once|TRBD1|TRBV28|TRBJ2-7
TGTGCCAGCAGTCCCCTCCCCGGACAGGGGATGGGTAAGTACTTC
CASSPLPGQGMGKYF
>.|TRBD1|TRBV14|TRBJ2-7
TGTGCCAGCAGCCAAACAGGGGGAACGACCTCCTACGAGCAGTACTTC
CASSQTGGTTSYEQYF
>.|.|TRBV5-6|TRBJ1-2
TGTGCCAGCAGCCCGGAGGGTCCCTATGGCTACACCTTC
CASSPEGPYGYTF
>.|TRBD1|TRBV13|TRBJ1-2
TGTGCCAGCAGCACAGGACAGGGGGATTCTGGCTACACCTTC
CASSTGQGDSGYTF
>.|TRBD1|TRBV7-9|TRBJ2-5
TGTGCCAGCAGCCCCGACAGGGACCAAGAGACCCAGTACTTC
CASSPDRDQETQYF
>.|.|TRBV10-3|TRBJ2-7
TGTGCCATCAGTGAGTCGACTGGTGAGAATTCCTACGAGCAGTACTTC
CAISESTGENSYEQYF
>.|TRBD2|TRBV7-6|TRBJ2-7
TGTGCCAGCAGCGAGGGACTAGCGGGAGGTGCCTACGAGCAGTACTTC
CASSEGLAGGAYEQYF
>.|.|TRBV9|TRBJ1-2
TGTGCCAGCAGCGTAGATCCAGGGAGGAGCTATGGCTACACCTTC
CASSVDPGRSYGYTF
>.|.|TRBV6-1|TRBJ1-2
TGTGCCAGCTATTCTAGTAGTAACTATGGCTACACCTTC
CASYSSSNYGYTF
>.|.|TRBV7-2|TRBJ2-7
TGTGCCAGCAGCCCGCTCCCTCTAGGGACTTACGAGCAGTACTTC
CASSPLPLGTYEQYF
>.|TRBD2|TRBV28|TRBJ2-3
TGTGCCAGCAGTTTCGTCGTGACTAGCGGGATCACAGATACGCAGTATTTT
CASSFVVTSGITDTQYF
>.|.|TRBV5-1|TRBJ1-1
TGCGCCAGCAGCTTGGGGCGGCCGAACACTGAAGCTTTCTTT
CASSLGRPNTEAFF
>.|TRBD1|TRBV6-9|TRBJ1-1
TGTGCCAGCAGGGAGACAGGGAGGATTGGTGAAGCTTTCTTT
CASRETGRIGEAFF